The sequence of this TCR beta chain was determined in a study of T cell responses to AZD1222 COVID-19 vaccine. In the case of this clone: Its specificity is not known.

The table came from immunoSEQ multiplex PCR; TCRdb's copy has only in-frame clones and leaves some out. The repertoire holds 190,000 or so clones, with more than 85% as singletons. Regarding the study as a whole: Only a handful of AZD1222 recipients, about six in all, had baseline seropositivity. Spike regions recognized by vaccine-associated CD4 TCRs spanned the protein, led by 160-218 and 743-854.

This CDR3 contains 14 residues. V dropped 0 bases and J dropped 5 bases, with 10 bases sitting between them. The germline V gene encodes CDR1 ENHRY and CDR2 SYGVKD. The TCR originated in an adult who received the AZD1222 COVID-19 vaccine. The chain carries TRBV10-3 and TRBJ1-2; D is unclear. The source was peripheral blood, collected 28 days after the second AZD1222 dose. DNA of the CDR3: TGTGCCATCAGTGAGTCGGGCCAGTATTATGGCTACACCTTC. Protein: CAISESGQYYGYTF.